This entry concerns a single TCR beta chain. Its antigen is unidentified. The source of the sample is a study of cytomegalovirus exposure and HLA in healthy donors. Study-level background: The roughly 130 validation repertoires used the same platform as the 650 to 750 first-cohort repertoires, a later analysis reported.

Study-level results: The listing of 150 to 200 TCR beta chains classed them as cytomegalovirus-associated. The authors confirmed in vitro that a few CMV-associated chains were specific for CMV antigens. Cytomegalovirus status was reportedly diagnosed by the classifier with high sensitivity and specificity.

Some clones are missing from TCRdb's copy, which holds only in-frame ones; the method was immunoSEQ multiplex PCR. The sample has over 100,000 clones, 85% to 90% seen once. Trimming removed 3 bases from V and 1 base from J, with 9 bases in between. The germline V gene has CDR1 SQVTM and CDR2 ANQGSEA. The CDR3 sequence is 13 residues long. The chain has TRBV29-1 and TRBJ1-1, with a tentative D call TRBD1 (6 bases). Sequencing was performed on PBMCs. This clonotype was obtained from a woman in her late teens or twenties in good health and CMV-seropositive. This chain's CDR3 is CSVEPGQNTEAFF. Here the CDR3 DNA reads TGCAGCGTTGAGCCGGGACAGAACACTGAAGCTTTCTTT.